The T cell receptor beta chain described here comes from a study of blood T cell repertoires in COVID-19. Study-level background: PBMCs, B-cell-depleted T cells, or T cells were the source of the cDNA or gDNA that made up the material.

Per the authors' pipeline: For nucleated cells, counts were estimated from reference gene primer amplification. The table came from immunoSEQ multiplex PCR; TCRdb's copy has only in-frame clones and leaves some out. The V and J calls and the clone size are those of that table, but D and trimming were determined from the DNA. Here the sample spans about 120,000 clones, around four fifths being singletons. Trimming left V 9 bases short and J 4 bases short, with 14 bases between. Germline CDR1 reads LNHDA; CDR2 reads SQIVND (reference sequence). This CDR3 comprises 13 residues. The sequence came from a young man with acute or convalescent COVID-19. The rearrangement joins TRBV19 to TRBJ2-3; tentatively, D is TRBD2 (6 bases). The sequencing input was peripheral blood. For the CDR3, the DNA is TGTGCCAGCACCCCGACGGGGGCAGATACGCAGTATTTT. It specifies CASTPTGADTQYF.